Presented here are 10 T cell receptor beta chains from one specimen sequenced in a study of early T cells in non-severe SARS-CoV-2 infection. TCRdb analysed the 5' RACE reads with MiXCR anew, one entry per CDR3 protein. The profile shows around 50,000 distinct CDR3 sequences, approximately 10% of them singletons. The sequencing sample was made of whole blood. All receptors derive from an adult who was a healthcare worker with PCR-confirmed SARS-CoV-2 infection or an uninfected control (not recorded which).

This clonotype was seen a few times. The chain combines TRBV12-2 with TRBJ1-2. TRBV12-2 is annotated as a pseudogene. This CDR3 is 13 amino acids long. CDR3 DNA: TGTGCAAGTCGACCTCCCCAATCGATTGGCTACACCTTC. Protein: CASRPPQSIGYTF.

The rearrangement links TRBV9 to TRBJ2-7, with TRBD2 identical over 10 bases. This CDR3 region has 16 residues. The V segment lost 0 bases and the J segment 2 bases; nucleotides outside the gene matches: 5. CDR1 and CDR2 from the germline V gene are SGDLS and YYNGEE. In DNA, the CDR3 is TGTGCCAGCAGCGTAGCACCTAGCGGGGGTACCTACGAGCAGTACTTC. Translated: CASSVAPSGGTYEQYF.

This clonotype has more than one count but fewer than ten. For the CDR3, the DNA is TGCAGTGCTAGAGGGGGGAACTATGGCTACACCTTC. Its protein is CSARGGNYGYTF. The chain combines TRBV20-1 with TRBJ1-2; D is possibly TRBD1 (5 bases). Trimming removed 1 base at V and 2 bases at J, with 5 bases between. The germline V gene encodes CDR1 DFQATT and CDR2 SNEGSKA (reference sequence). This CDR3 comprises 12 residues.

This clonotype was detected a few times. The CDR3 is CSAPSGDSTDTQYF. In DNA form, the CDR3 reads TGCAGTGCTCCCAGCGGGGATAGCACAGATACGCAGTATTTT. The V and J genes are TRBV20-1 and TRBJ2-3; 7 nucleotides agree with TRBD2. Trimming took 5 bases from V and 0 from J; bases not matched to a gene: 5. This CDR3 comprises 14 residues. Looked up from germline, CDR1 is DFQATT and CDR2 is SNEGSKA (reference sequence).

V and J are TRBV20-1 and TRBJ2-7; 8 nucleotides match TRBD2. The CDR3 contains 14 residues. J lost 6 bases, V lost 0 bases, and 7 bases had no gene match. Germline V gene data show CDR1 as DFQATT and CDR2 as SNEGSKA (reference sequence). CDR3 nucleotide sequence: TGCAGTGCTAGAGATCGGGAGGGGGTAGGCGAGCAGTACTTC. Translation gives CSARDREGVGEQYF.

The chain recombines TRBV6-5 with TRBJ2-5, with no clear D. With 2 bases removed from V and 4 bases from J, the gap between germline ends came to 11 bases. The CDR3 consists of 14 residues. Germline V gene sequence: CDR1 MNHEY, CDR2 SVGAGI. CDR3 protein: CASSYGFASETQYF. The CDR3 nucleotides are TGTGCCAGCAGTTACGGGTTTGCTTCAGAGACCCAGTACTTC.

This clonotype was counted between two and nine times. The chain recombines TRBV29-1 with TRBJ2-2; D may correspond to TRBD1 or TRBD2 (5 bases each). The CDR3 is made up of 14 amino acids. Germline assignment: CDR1 SQVTM and CDR2 ANQGSEA. V dropped 4 bases and J dropped 1 base, with 10 bases sitting between them. The CDR3 protein is CSVGGALNTGELFF. The CDR3 DNA sequence: TGCAGCGTTGGAGGGGCCCTGAACACCGGGGAGCTGTTTTTT.

This chain uses TRBV28 with TRBJ2-3, with D unclear. V shed 2 bases and J shed 0 bases, with 9 bases lying between them. The length of the CDR3 is 15 residues. Germline CDR1 reads MDHEN; CDR2 reads SYDVKM. CDR3: CASSLIIQSTDTQYF. In nucleotides, the CDR3 is TGTGCCAGCAGTTTAATCATCCAGAGCACAGATACGCAGTATTTT.

This clonotype was seen more than once but under ten times. The chain carries TRBV19 and TRBJ2-6; D is unclear. This CDR3 has 15 amino acids. Germline assignment: CDR1 LNHDA and CDR2 SQIVND (reference sequence). V gave up 0 bases and J gave up 0 bases, with 3 bases separating them. The CDR3 DNA is TGTGCCAGTAGTATAGATCACTCTGGGGCCAACGTCCTGACTTTC. Translated: CASSIDHSGANVLTF.

The chain couples TRBV5-1 to TRBJ2-1; 8 bases agree with TRBD2. The length of the CDR3 is 15 residues. Germline CDR1 SGHRS, CDR2 YFSETQ. The J segment lost 8 bases and the V segment lost 0 bases, leaving 7 bases of the junction unmatched. The chain's CDR3 is CASSLAMRGADEQFF. The CDR3 nucleotides are TGCGCCAGCAGCTTGGCCATGCGGGGGGCAGATGAGCAGTTCTTC.